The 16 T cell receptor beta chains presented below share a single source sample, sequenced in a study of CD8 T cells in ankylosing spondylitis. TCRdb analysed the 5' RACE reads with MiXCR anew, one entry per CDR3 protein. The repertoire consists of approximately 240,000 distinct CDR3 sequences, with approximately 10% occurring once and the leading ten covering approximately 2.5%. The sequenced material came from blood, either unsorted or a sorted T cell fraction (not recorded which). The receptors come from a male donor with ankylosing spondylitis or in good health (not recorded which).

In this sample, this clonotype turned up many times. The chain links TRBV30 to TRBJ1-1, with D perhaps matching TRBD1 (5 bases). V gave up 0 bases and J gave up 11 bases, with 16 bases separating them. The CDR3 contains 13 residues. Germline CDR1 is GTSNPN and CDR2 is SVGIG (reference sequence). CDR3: CAWSVSGYGGAFF. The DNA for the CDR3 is TGTGCCTGGAGTGTCTCAGGCTACGGGGGGGCTTTCTTT. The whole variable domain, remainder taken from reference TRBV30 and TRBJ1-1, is SQTIHQWPATLVQPVGSPLSLECTVEGTSNPNLYWYRQAAGRGLQLLFYSVGIGQISSEVPQNLSASRPQDRQFILSSKKLLLSDSGFYLCAWSVSGYGGAFFGQGTRLTVV.

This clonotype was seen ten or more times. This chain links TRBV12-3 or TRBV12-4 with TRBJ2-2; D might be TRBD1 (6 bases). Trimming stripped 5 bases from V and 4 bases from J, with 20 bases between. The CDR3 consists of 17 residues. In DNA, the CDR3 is TGTGCCAGCAGTCCCTGGCAGTCGCAGGGGTTCACCGGGGAGCTGTTTTTT. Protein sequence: CASSPWQSQGFTGELFF.

The CDR3 DNA reads as TGTGCCTGGAGTGTCTCAAGGACCGTCGGCGAGCAGTACTTC. As protein: CAWSVSRTVGEQYF. The V and J genes are TRBV30 and TRBJ2-7; D gene uncertain. Germline-derived CDR1 and CDR2 are GTSNPN and SVGIG (reference sequence). V lost 0 bases to trimming and J lost 6 bases, with 15 bases between them. The CDR3 loop spans 14 amino acids.

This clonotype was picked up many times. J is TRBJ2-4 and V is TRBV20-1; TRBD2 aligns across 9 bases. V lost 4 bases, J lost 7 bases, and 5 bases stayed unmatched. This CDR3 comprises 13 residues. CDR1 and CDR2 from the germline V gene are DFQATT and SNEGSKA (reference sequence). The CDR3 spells CSATRLAENIQYF. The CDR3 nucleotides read TGCAGTGCTACACGACTAGCGGAGAACATTCAGTACTTC.

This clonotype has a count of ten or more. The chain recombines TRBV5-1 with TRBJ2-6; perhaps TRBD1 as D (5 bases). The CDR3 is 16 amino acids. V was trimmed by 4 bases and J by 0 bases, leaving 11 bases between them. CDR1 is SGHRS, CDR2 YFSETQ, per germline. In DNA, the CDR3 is TGCGCCAGCAGCCCTGCAGGGTACTCTGGGGCCAACGTCCTGACTTTC. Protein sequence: CASSPAGYSGANVLTF. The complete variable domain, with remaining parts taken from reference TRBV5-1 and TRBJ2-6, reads KAGVTQTPRYLIKTRGQQVTLSCSPISGHRSVSWYQQTPGQGLQFLFEYFSETQRNKGNFPGRFSGRQFSNSRSEMNVSTLELGDSALYLCASSPAGYSGANVLTFGAGSRLTVL.

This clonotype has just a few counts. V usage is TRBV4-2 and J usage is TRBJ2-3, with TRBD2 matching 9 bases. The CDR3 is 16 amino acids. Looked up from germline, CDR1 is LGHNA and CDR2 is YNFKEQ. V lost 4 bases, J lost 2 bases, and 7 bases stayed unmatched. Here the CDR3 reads CASSLLLAGVTDTQYF. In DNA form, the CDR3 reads TGTGCCAGCAGCCTTCTTTTAGCGGGGGTCACAGATACGCAGTATTTT.

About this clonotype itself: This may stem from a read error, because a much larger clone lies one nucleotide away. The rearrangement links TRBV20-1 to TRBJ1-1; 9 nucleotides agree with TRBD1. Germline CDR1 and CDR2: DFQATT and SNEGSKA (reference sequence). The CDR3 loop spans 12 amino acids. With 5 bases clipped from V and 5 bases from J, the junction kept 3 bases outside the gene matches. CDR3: CSAPDRGTEAFF. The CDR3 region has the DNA TGCAGTGCTCCCGACAGGGGGACTGAAGCTTTCTTT.

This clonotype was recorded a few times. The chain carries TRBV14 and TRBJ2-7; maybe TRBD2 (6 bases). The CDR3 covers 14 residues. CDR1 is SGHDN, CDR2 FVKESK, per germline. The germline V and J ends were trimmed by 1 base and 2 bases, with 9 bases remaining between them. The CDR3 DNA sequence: TGTGCCAGCAGCCAAGTGGGACTTGCCTACGAGCAGTACTTC. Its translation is CASSQVGLAYEQYF.

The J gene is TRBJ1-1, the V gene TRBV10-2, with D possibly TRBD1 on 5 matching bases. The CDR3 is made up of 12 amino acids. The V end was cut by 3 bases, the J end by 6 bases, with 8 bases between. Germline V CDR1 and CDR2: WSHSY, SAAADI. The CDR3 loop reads CASSDQGAEAFF. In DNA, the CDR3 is TGCGCCAGCAGTGATCAGGGCGCTGAAGCTTTCTTT.

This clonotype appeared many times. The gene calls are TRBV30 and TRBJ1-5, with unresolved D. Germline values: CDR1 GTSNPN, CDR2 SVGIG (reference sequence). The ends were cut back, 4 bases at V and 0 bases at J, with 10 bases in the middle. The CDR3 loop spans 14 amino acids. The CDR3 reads CAWNLGSSNQPQHF. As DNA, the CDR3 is TGTGCCTGGAACCTGGGTTCTAGCAATCAGCCCCAGCATTTT.

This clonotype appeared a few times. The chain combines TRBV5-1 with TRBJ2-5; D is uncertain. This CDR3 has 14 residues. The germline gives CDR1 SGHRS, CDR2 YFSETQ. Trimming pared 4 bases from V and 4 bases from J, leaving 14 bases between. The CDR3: CASSVNQGGETQYF. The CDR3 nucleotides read TGCGCCAGCAGCGTTAACCAAGGTGGAGAGACCCAGTACTTC.

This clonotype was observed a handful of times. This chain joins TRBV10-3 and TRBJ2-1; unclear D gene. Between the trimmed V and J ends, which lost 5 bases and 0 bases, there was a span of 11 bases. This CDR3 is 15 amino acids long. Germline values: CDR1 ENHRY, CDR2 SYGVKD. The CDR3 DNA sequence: TGTGCCATCAGTAACAACCGTAGCTCCTACAATGAGCAGTTCTTC. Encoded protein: CAISNNRSSYNEQFF.

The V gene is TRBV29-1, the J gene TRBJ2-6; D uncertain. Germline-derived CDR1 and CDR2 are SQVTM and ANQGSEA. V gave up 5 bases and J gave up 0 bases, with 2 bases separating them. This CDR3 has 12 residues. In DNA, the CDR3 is TGCAGCGTTAACTCTGGGGCCAACGTCCTGACTTTC. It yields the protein CSVNSGANVLTF.

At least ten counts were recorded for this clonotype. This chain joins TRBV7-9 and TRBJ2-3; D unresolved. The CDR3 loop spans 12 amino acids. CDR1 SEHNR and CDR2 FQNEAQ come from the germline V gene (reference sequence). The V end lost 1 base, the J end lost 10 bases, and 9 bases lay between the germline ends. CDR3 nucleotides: TGTGCCAGCAGCTTAGGGTCTGGGTCGCAGTATTTT. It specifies CASSLGSGSQYF.

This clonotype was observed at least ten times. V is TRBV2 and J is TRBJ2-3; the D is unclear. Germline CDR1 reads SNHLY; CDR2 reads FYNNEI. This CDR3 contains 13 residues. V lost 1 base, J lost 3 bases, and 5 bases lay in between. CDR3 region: CASSEGLTDTQYF. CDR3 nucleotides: TGTGCCAGCAGTGAAGGGCTAACAGATACGCAGTATTTT.

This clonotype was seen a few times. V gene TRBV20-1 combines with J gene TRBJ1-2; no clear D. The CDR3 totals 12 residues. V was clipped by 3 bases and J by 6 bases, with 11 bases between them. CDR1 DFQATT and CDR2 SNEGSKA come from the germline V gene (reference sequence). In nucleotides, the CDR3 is TGCAGTGCTAGGAAGAATGGGGATGGCTACACCTTC. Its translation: CSARKNGDGYTF.